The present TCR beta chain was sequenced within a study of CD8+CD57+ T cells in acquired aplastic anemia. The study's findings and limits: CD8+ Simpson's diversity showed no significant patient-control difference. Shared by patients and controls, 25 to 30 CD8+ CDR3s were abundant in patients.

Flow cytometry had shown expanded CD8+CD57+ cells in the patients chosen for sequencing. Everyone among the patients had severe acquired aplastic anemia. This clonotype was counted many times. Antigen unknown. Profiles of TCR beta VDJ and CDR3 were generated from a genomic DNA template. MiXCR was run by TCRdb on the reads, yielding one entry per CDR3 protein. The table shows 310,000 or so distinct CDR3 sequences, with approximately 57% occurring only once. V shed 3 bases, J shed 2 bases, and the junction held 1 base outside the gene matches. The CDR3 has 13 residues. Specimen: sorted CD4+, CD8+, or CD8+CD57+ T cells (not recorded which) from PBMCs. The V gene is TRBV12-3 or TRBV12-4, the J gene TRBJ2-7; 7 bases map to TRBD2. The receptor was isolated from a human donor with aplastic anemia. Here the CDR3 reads CASSFGGTYEQYF. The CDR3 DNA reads TGTGCCAGCAGTTTCGGGGGGACCTACGAGCAGTACTTC.